Reported below is one T cell receptor beta chain. Antigen: not known. This specimen comes from a study of cytomegalovirus exposure and HLA in healthy donors. Trimming at V came to 0 bases and at J to 5 bases, leaving 3 bases not matched to a gene. Per germline, CDR1 SGHRS and CDR2 YFSETQ. The CDR3 extends over 14 amino acids. Findings and caveats of the study: Compared with the approximately 680-donor mean, an Asian-associated ancestry cluster reportedly had fewer N-insertions, according to a later analysis.

This PCR relied on a set of 60 Vbeta primers and 13 Jbeta primers. The table came from immunoSEQ multiplex PCR; TCRdb's copy has only in-frame clones and leaves some out. The sample gives around 130,000 clones, 65% to 85% of which show up once; roughly 3% is in the top ten. The genes are TRBV5-1 and TRBJ2-5, with 8 nucleotides matching TRBD1. The clonotype originates from a woman in her thirties or forties in good health and CMV-seropositive. What was sequenced was PBMCs. CDR3 in amino acids: CASSLAGGMETQYF. As DNA, the CDR3 is TGCGCCAGCAGCTTGGCAGGGGGCATGGAGACCCAGTACTTC.